Listed below are T cell receptor beta chains from one sample, sequenced in a study of Graves' ophthalmopathy and Graves' hyperthyroidism. A single record per CDR3 protein comes from TCRdb applying MiXCR to the multiplex PCR reads. The sample lists hundreds of thousands of distinct CDR3 sequences; 35% to 50% were seen once. The sequenced sample consisted of peripheral blood. All receptors come from an adult man with Graves' ophthalmopathy. The CDR3 runs from the conserved cysteine through the conserved F or W. Each record gives: clone size, V gene, D gene, J gene, CDR3 protein, CDR3 DNA. A D gene is named only where the DNA matches it firmly. Clone size is stated in some rows and not others, as once, few, many or a class when expanded.

abundance: many; v_gene: TRBV7-8; d_gene: TRBD1; j_gene: TRBJ2-7; CDR3aa: CASSLTGVEQYF; CDR3nt: TGTGCCAGCAGCCTGACAGGGGTCGAGCAGTACTTC
abundance: -; v_gene: TRBV10-2; d_gene: -; j_gene: TRBJ2-5; CDR3aa: CASGGLWETQYF; CDR3nt: TGCGCCAGCGGCGGCCTCTGGGAGACCCAGTACTTC
abundance: many; v_gene: TRBV7-9; d_gene: -; j_gene: TRBJ2-7; CDR3aa: CASGGQGGEQYF; CDR3nt: TGTGCCAGCGGCGGGCAGGGCGGCGAGCAGTACTTC
abundance: -; v_gene: TRBV14; d_gene: -; j_gene: TRBJ1-1; CDR3aa: CASTPTGFSITEAFF; CDR3nt: TGTGCCAGCACCCCCACAGGGTTTTCCATCACTGAAGCTTTCTTT
abundance: -; v_gene: TRBV29-1; d_gene: TRBD1; j_gene: TRBJ1-2; CDR3aa: CSLVAGDRDGYTF; CDR3nt: TGCAGCTTAGTTGCAGGGGACAGAGATGGCTACACCTTC
abundance: many; v_gene: TRBV6-4; d_gene: TRBD1; j_gene: TRBJ1-4; CDR3aa: CASSPSRDSPKLFF; CDR3nt: TGTGCCAGCAGCCCGTCCCGGGACAGCCCGAAACTGTTTTTT
abundance: -; v_gene: TRBV6-1; d_gene: -; j_gene: TRBJ1-4; CDR3aa: CASSRLYNEKLFF; CDR3nt: TGTGCCAGCAGCCGACTATATAATGAAAAACTGTTTTTT
abundance: -; v_gene: TRBV6-5; d_gene: -; j_gene: TRBJ1-1; CDR3aa: CASSTLYREAEAFF; CDR3nt: TGTGCCAGCAGTACCCTTTACAGGGAGGCTGAAGCTTTCTTT
abundance: few; v_gene: TRBV5-6; d_gene: -; j_gene: TRBJ1-4; CDR3aa: CASSLSGKSAEKLFF; CDR3nt: TGTGCCAGCAGCTTGTCGGGGAAGTCAGCTGAAAAACTGTTTTTT
abundance: many; v_gene: TRBV12-5; d_gene: -; j_gene: TRBJ1-2; CDR3aa: CASGLTGPWGYTF; CDR3nt: TGTGCTAGTGGTTTGACAGGTCCCTGGGGCTACACCTTC
abundance: -; v_gene: TRBV10-3; d_gene: TRBD1; j_gene: TRBJ1-4; CDR3aa: CASSYRRQGVVEKLFF; CDR3nt: TGTGCCAGCAGTTACCGAAGACAGGGGGTCGTTGAAAAACTGTTTTTT
abundance: many; v_gene: TRBV14; d_gene: -; j_gene: TRBJ2-7; CDR3aa: CASSPTENYEQYF; CDR3nt: TGTGCCAGCAGCCCGACCGAGAACTACGAGCAGTACTTC
abundance: -; v_gene: TRBV29-1; d_gene: TRBD2; j_gene: TRBJ2-7; CDR3aa: CSAIERETYEQYF; CDR3nt: TGCAGCGCGATAGAGCGGGAAACCTACGAGCAGTACTTC
abundance: -; v_gene: TRBV10-3; d_gene: -; j_gene: TRBJ1-3; CDR3aa: CAASGTSGNTIYF; CDR3nt: TGTGCCGCCAGTGGGACCTCTGGAAACACCATATATTTT
abundance: -; v_gene: TRBV4-2; d_gene: -; j_gene: TRBJ1-3; CDR3aa: CASSRDPGDGNTIYF; CDR3nt: TGTGCCAGCAGCCGGGACCCTGGAGATGGAAACACCATATATTTT
abundance: -; v_gene: TRBV7-2; d_gene: -; j_gene: TRBJ2-7; CDR3aa: CASSLVRGIYEQYF; CDR3nt: TGTGCCAGCAGCTTAGTTCGAGGGATCTACGAGCAGTACTTC
abundance: many; v_gene: TRBV7-8; d_gene: -; j_gene: TRBJ1-1; CDR3aa: CASSLQGSSTEAFF; CDR3nt: TGTGCCAGCAGCTTACAGGGGTCCAGCACTGAAGCTTTCTTT
abundance: -; v_gene: TRBV10-3; d_gene: -; j_gene: TRBJ1-1; CDR3aa: CASSYSLGGKAFF; CDR3nt: TGTGCCAGCAGTTACTCGCTAGGGGGGAAAGCTTTCTTT
abundance: many; v_gene: TRBV5-1; d_gene: TRBD1; j_gene: TRBJ1-2; CDR3aa: CASSPSGQAYGYTF; CDR3nt: TGTGCCAGCAGCCCATCGGGACAGGCCTATGGCTACACCTTC
abundance: -; v_gene: TRBV5-1; d_gene: -; j_gene: TRBJ2-5; CDR3aa: CASSSRPREGWLETQYF; CDR3nt: TGCGCCAGCAGCTCCCGGCCCCGCGAGGGGTGGCTAGAGACCCAGTACTTC
abundance: many; v_gene: TRBV2; d_gene: TRBD1; j_gene: TRBJ1-1; CDR3aa: CASSPIRGLYEAFF; CDR3nt: TGTGCCAGCAGTCCGATCAGGGGGCTCTATGAAGCTTTCTTT
abundance: -; v_gene: TRBV9; d_gene: TRBD1; j_gene: TRBJ2-5; CDR3aa: CASSPGQGGGKTQYF; CDR3nt: TGTGCCAGCAGCCCCGGACAGGGGGGCGGAAAGACCCAGTACTTC
abundance: -; v_gene: TRBV29-1; d_gene: -; j_gene: TRBJ1-1; CDR3aa: CSQDGLRPEAFF; CDR3nt: TGCAGCCAAGATGGTTTGAGGCCTGAAGCTTTCTTT
abundance: many; v_gene: TRBV20-1; d_gene: -; j_gene: TRBJ2-5; CDR3aa: CSSNQGETQYF; CDR3nt: TGCAGTTCCAACCAGGGAGAGACCCAGTACTTC
abundance: -; v_gene: TRBV15; d_gene: TRBD2; j_gene: TRBJ2-5; CDR3aa: CAIKSGGQETQYF; CDR3nt: TGTGCCATCAAAAGCGGGGGGCAAGAGACCCAGTACTTC
abundance: -; v_gene: TRBV19; d_gene: TRBD1; j_gene: TRBJ1-2; CDR3aa: CASSGTAYGYTF; CDR3nt: TGTGCCAGTAGTGGGACAGCCTATGGCTACACCTTC
abundance: many; v_gene: TRBV12-3/TRBV12-4; d_gene: TRBD1; j_gene: TRBJ1-1; CDR3aa: CASSQTGGGTEAFF; CDR3nt: TGTGCCAGCAGTCAGACAGGGGGCGGCACTGAAGCTTTCTTT
abundance: -; v_gene: TRBV10-3; d_gene: TRBD2; j_gene: TRBJ2-5; CDR3aa: CAISEDSGRAQETQYF; CDR3nt: TGTGCCATCAGTGAGGATAGCGGGAGGGCCCAAGAGACCCAGTACTTC
abundance: -; v_gene: TRBV10-3; d_gene: TRBD1; j_gene: TRBJ1-3; CDR3aa: CAISGQGFTIYF; CDR3nt: TGTGCCATCAGCGGACAGGGCTTCACCATATATTTT
abundance: few; v_gene: TRBV12-3/TRBV12-4; d_gene: -; j_gene: TRBJ1-1; CDR3aa: CASSPGDGTEAFF; CDR3nt: TGTGCCAGCTCACCAGGGGATGGCACTGAAGCTTTCTTT
abundance: many; v_gene: TRBV12-3/TRBV12-4; d_gene: TRBD1; j_gene: TRBJ2-5; CDR3aa: CASSLTDRAKETQYF; CDR3nt: TGTGCCAGCAGTCTAACAGACAGGGCTAAAGAGACCCAGTACTTC
abundance: many; v_gene: TRBV20-1; d_gene: -; j_gene: TRBJ2-7; CDR3aa: CSARFSAGGYEQYF; CDR3nt: TGCAGTGCTAGATTCTCGGCCGGTGGCTACGAGCAGTACTTC
abundance: -; v_gene: TRBV2; d_gene: -; j_gene: TRBJ2-3; CDR3aa: CASSLSRDTQYF; CDR3nt: TGTGCCAGCAGTCTTAGCAGGGATACGCAGTATTTT
abundance: few; v_gene: TRBV6-6; d_gene: TRBD1; j_gene: TRBJ1-6; CDR3aa: CASSYHPTGDNSPLHF; CDR3nt: TGTGCCAGCAGTTACCACCCGACAGGGGATAATTCACCCCTCCACTTT
abundance: many; v_gene: TRBV9; d_gene: -; j_gene: TRBJ2-7; CDR3aa: CASSADSGEQYF; CDR3nt: TGTGCCAGCAGCGCAGACAGCGGCGAGCAGTACTTC
abundance: many; v_gene: TRBV25-1; d_gene: -; j_gene: TRBJ1-5; CDR3aa: CASSAQRAPDPSNQPQHF; CDR3nt: TGTGCCAGCAGTGCCCAACGGGCCCCTGACCCTAGCAATCAGCCCCAGCATTTT
abundance: -; v_gene: TRBV24-1; d_gene: TRBD1; j_gene: TRBJ1-5; CDR3aa: CATSYGTGHNQPQHF; CDR3nt: TGTGCCACCAGTTATGGGACAGGGCACAATCAGCCCCAGCATTTT
abundance: -; v_gene: TRBV15; d_gene: TRBD1; j_gene: TRBJ1-2; CDR3aa: CATATGELHVYTF; CDR3nt: TGTGCCACCGCGACAGGGGAATTGCATGTCTACACCTTC
abundance: -; v_gene: TRBV7-2; d_gene: -; j_gene: TRBJ2-5; CDR3aa: CASSGGTGVETQYF; CDR3nt: TGTGCCAGCAGCGGCGGTACGGGAGTGGAGACCCAGTACTTC
abundance: -; v_gene: TRBV5-1; d_gene: -; j_gene: TRBJ2-2; CDR3aa: CASSLTGETNTGELFF; CDR3nt: TGCGCCAGCAGCTTAACGGGGGAGACGAACACCGGGGAGCTGTTTTTT
abundance: -; v_gene: TRBV29-1; d_gene: -; j_gene: TRBJ1-5; CDR3aa: CSLFGLDQPQHF; CDR3nt: TGCAGCTTGTTCGGGTTGGATCAGCCCCAGCATTTT
abundance: -; v_gene: TRBV7-2; d_gene: -; j_gene: TRBJ1-5; CDR3aa: CASSLGMSGFNQPQHF; CDR3nt: TGTGCCAGCAGCTTGGGAATGTCAGGGTTCAATCAGCCCCAGCATTTT
abundance: many; v_gene: TRBV5-1; d_gene: -; j_gene: TRBJ2-7; CDR3aa: CASSLISPYEQYF; CDR3nt: TGCGCCAGCAGCTTGATTTCCCCCTACGAGCAGTACTTC
abundance: -; v_gene: TRBV5-4; d_gene: -; j_gene: TRBJ2-7; CDR3aa: CASSLTPSPYEQYF; CDR3nt: TGTGCCAGCAGCTTGACTCCGAGCCCCTACGAGCAGTACTTC
abundance: -; v_gene: TRBV10-3; d_gene: TRBD1; j_gene: TRBJ2-7; CDR3aa: CAVWTGVVDEQYF; CDR3nt: TGTGCCGTGTGGACAGGGGTGGTCGACGAGCAGTACTTC
abundance: once; v_gene: TRBV10-3; d_gene: -; j_gene: TRBJ2-5; CDR3aa: CAISPQDF; CDR3nt: TGTGCCATCAGCCCCCAGGACTTC
abundance: -; v_gene: TRBV10-3; d_gene: -; j_gene: TRBJ1-2; CDR3aa: CAIRGPTNYGYTF; CDR3nt: TGTGCCATCAGGGGGCCCACCAACTATGGCTACACCTTC
abundance: -; v_gene: TRBV9; d_gene: -; j_gene: TRBJ1-3; CDR3aa: CASSQGVAGPGNTIYF; CDR3nt: TGTGCCAGCAGCCAAGGAGTGGCCGGGCCTGGAAACACCATATATTTT
abundance: few; v_gene: TRBV5-4; d_gene: TRBD1; j_gene: TRBJ2-5; CDR3aa: CASSLAGTGETQYF; CDR3nt: TGTGCCAGCAGCTTGGCCGGGACAGGGGAGACCCAGTACTTC
abundance: -; v_gene: TRBV11-2; d_gene: -; j_gene: TRBJ1-1; CDR3aa: CASSLEYGDGMNTEAFF; CDR3nt: TGTGCCAGCAGCTTAGAGTATGGGGACGGAATGAACACTGAAGCTTTCTTT